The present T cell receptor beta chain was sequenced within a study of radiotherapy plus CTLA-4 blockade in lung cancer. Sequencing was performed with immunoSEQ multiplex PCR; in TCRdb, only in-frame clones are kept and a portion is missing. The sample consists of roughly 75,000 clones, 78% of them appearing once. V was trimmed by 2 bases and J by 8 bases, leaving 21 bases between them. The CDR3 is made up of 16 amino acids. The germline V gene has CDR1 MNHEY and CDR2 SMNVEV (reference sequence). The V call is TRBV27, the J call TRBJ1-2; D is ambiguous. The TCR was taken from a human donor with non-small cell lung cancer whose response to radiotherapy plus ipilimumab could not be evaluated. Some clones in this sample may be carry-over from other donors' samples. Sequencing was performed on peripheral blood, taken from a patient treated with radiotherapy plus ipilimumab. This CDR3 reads CASSLVGPRHLIGYTF. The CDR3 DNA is TGTGCCAGCAGTTTAGTAGGTCCCCGACATCTTATAGGCTACACCTTC.